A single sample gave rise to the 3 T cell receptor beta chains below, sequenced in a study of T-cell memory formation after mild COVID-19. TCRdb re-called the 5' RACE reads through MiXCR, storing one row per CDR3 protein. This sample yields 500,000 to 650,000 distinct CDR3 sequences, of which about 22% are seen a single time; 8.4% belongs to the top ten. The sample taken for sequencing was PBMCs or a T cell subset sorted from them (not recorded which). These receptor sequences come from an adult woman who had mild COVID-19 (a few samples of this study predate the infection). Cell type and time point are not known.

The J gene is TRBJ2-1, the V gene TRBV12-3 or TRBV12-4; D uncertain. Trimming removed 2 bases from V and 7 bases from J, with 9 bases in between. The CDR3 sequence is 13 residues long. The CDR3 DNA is TGTGCCAGCAGTTTAATAGGATTGAATGAGCAGTTCTTC. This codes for CASSLIGLNEQFF.

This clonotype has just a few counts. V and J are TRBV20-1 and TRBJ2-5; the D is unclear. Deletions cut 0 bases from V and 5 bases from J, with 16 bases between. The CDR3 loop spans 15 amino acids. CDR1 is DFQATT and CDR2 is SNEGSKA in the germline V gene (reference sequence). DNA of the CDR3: TGCAGTGCTAGAGATCGACTTGGGCCATCGGAGACCCAGTACTTC. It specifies CSARDRLGPSETQYF.

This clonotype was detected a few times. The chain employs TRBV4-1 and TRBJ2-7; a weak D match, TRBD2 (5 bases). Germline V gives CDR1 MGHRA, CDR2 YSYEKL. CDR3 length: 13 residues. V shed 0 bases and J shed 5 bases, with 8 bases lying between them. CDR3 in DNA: TGCGCCAGCAGCCAAGATCCCGGGGACGAGCAGTACTTC. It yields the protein CASSQDPGDEQYF.